This T cell receptor beta chain was sequenced during a study of blood T cells in healthy people across ages. Notes on the study in general: The fall in TCR beta diversity per million T cells was roughly linear with age.

This clonotype was seen repeatedly, ten times or more. The target antigen is unknown. A second 7 to 11 cycle PCR used barcoded and J-beta primers. Each of the samples gave a minimum of 2.5 million paired-end reads that contained CDR3. TCRdb passed the 5' RACE reads through MiXCR, listing each CDR3 protein once. Of roughly 1.6 million distinct CDR3 sequences listed, 30% to 40% are singletons. Healthy individuals of Caucasian origin from Russia, aged about 6 to 95, served as donors. Per-sample yields of isolated PBMCs were at least 6 million. The sample comprised blood. The sequence was obtained from a woman between 25 and 40 years old in good health.

CDR3 residues: CSVQQGGEQFF. DNA for the CDR3: TGCAGCGTTCAACAGGGGGGTGAGCAGTTCTTC. The chain combines TRBV29-1 with TRBJ2-1, with TRBD1 identical over 8 bases. Trimming at V came to 5 bases and at J to 9 bases, leaving 3 bases not matched to a gene. Germline V gene lookup returns CDR1 SQVTM and CDR2 ANQGSEA. CDR3 length: 11 residues.